This T cell receptor (beta chain) originates from a study of T cells in Graves' hyperthyroidism and ophthalmopathy. Subjects with ophthalmopathy showed a Clinical Activity Score no lower than 3, a NOSPECS grade no lower than 4, and a duration shorter than 3 months. Template material for amplifying TCR beta CDR3 regions consisted of RNA transcripts. HTBI primers were the set used in a first-round RT-PCR of the TCR CDR3. TCRdb reanalysed the multiplex PCR reads using MiXCR and keeps one entry per CDR3 protein. The sample lists about 640,000 distinct CDR3 sequences, roughly 15% occurring once. This clonotype appeared many times. The TCR originated in a woman aged 45-65 years with Graves' ophthalmopathy. The source material was blood.

CDR3 residues: CASSGMGVSTGELFF. CDR3 nucleotide sequence: TGTGCCAGCAGTGGCATGGGAGTTTCCACCGGGGAGCTGTTTTTT. This chain joins TRBV12-3 or TRBV12-4 and TRBJ2-2; tentatively, D is TRBD2 (5 bases). The CDR3 contains 15 residues. V was trimmed by 5 bases and J by 4 bases, leaving 14 bases between them.